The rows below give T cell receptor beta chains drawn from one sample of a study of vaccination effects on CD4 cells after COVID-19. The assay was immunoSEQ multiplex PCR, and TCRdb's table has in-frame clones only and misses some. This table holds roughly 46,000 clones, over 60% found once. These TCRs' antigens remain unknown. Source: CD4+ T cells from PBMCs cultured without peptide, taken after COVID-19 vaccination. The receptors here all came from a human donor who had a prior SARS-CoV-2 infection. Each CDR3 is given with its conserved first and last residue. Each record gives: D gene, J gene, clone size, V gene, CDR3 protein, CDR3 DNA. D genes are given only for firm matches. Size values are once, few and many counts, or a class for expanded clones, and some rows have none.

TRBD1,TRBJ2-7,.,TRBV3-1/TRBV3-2,CASSQDLDRTREYF,TGTGCCAGCAGCCAAGATCTGGACAGGACCAGGGAGTACTTC
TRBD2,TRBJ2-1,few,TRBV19,CASTPGGSYNEQFF,TGTGCCAGTACCCCGGGAGGATCCTACAATGAGCAGTTCTTC
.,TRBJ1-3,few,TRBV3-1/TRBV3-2,CASSQQPGWAGNTIYF,TGTGCCAGCAGCCAACAACCCGGTTGGGCTGGAAACACCATATATTTT
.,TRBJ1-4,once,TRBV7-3,CASSLGPTEKLFF,TGTGCCAGCAGCTTAGGTCCGACGGAAAAACTGTTTTTT
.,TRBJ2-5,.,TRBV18,CASSPPGLGLQETQYF,TGTGCCAGCTCACCACCGGGGTTAGGACTTCAAGAGACCCAGTACTTC
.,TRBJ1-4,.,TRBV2,CASSGYRRTTNEKLFF,TGTGCCAGCAGTGGTTACAGGCGAACAACTAATGAAAAACTGTTTTTT
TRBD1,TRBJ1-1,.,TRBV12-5,CASGFTTGQGAIRPEAFF,TGTGCTAGTGGTTTCACCACGGGACAGGGGGCGATTCGTCCTGAAGCTTTCTTT
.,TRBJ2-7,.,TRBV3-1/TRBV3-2,CASSQVGEGPTSYEQYF,TGTGCCAGCAGCCAAGTAGGTGAGGGGCCGACCTCCTACGAGCAGTACTTC
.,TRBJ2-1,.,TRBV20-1,CSASGQRTYNEQFF,TGCAGTGCTAGTGGACAACGCACCTACAATGAGCAGTTCTTC
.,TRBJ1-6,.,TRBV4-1,CASSQDHRNSPLHF,TGCGCCAGCAGCCAAGATCACCGGAATTCACCCCTCCACTTT
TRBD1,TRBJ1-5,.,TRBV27,CASSPRRTGGFQPQHF,TGTGCCAGCAGCCCACGTAGGACAGGGGGGTTTCAGCCCCAGCATTTT
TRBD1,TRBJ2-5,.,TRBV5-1,CASSLGTGPQETQYF,TGCGCCAGCAGCCTAGGGACAGGCCCCCAGGAGACCCAGTACTTC
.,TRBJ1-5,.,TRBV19,CASSISGLRGNQPQHF,TGTGCCAGTAGTATTTCAGGGCTGAGAGGCAATCAGCCCCAGCATTTT
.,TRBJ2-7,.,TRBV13,CASSFDRSSGYVYEQYF,TGTGCCAGCAGCTTCGACAGGAGTAGCGGATACGTCTACGAGCAGTACTTC
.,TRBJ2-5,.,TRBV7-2,CASSFRPPAAGGETQYF,TGTGCCAGCAGCTTTCGCCCGCCAGCGGCGGGCGGAGAGACCCAGTACTTC
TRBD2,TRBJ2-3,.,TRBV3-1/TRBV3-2,CASRPSGRSDTQYF,TGTGCCAGCAGACCTAGCGGACGCTCGGATACGCAGTATTTT
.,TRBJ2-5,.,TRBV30,CAWSVIGRETQYF,TGTGCCTGGAGTGTAATCGGGCGAGAGACCCAGTACTTC
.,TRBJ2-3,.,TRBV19,CASNAGWSTDTQYF,TGTGCCAGTAACGCGGGATGGAGCACAGATACGCAGTATTTT
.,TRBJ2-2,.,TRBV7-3,CASSPRAAASGELFF,TGTGCCAGCAGCCCCAGGGCAGCAGCCTCCGGGGAGCTGTTTTTT
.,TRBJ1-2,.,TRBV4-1,CASSFQPDGNYGYTF,TGCGCCAGCAGCTTCCAACCGGACGGTAACTATGGCTACACCTTC
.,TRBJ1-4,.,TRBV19,CASSIEVLEKLFF,TGTGCCAGTAGTATCGAGGTTCTGGAAAAACTGTTTTTT
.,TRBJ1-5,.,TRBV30,CAWSTDSNQPQHF,TGTGCCTGGAGTACAGATAGCAATCAGCCCCAGCATTTT
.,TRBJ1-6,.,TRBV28,CASSLRTHSGTINSPLHF,TGTGCCAGCAGTTTAAGAACTCACTCAGGGACAATTAATTCACCCCTCCACTTT
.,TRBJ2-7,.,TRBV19,CASSIAAGQGYEQYF,TGTGCCAGTAGTATCGCCGCGGGGCAGGGCTACGAGCAGTACTTC
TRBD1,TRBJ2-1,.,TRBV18,CASSPGTGAIAGLNEQFF,TGTGCCAGCTCACCAGGGACAGGGGCCATCGCAGGTCTCAATGAGCAGTTCTTC
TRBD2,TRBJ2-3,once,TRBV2,CASSPLAGDTDTQYF,TGTGCCAGCAGTCCACTAGCGGGGGACACAGATACGCAGTATTTT
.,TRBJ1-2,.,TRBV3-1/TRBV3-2,CASSLRGDTLFFYGYTF,TGTGCCAGCAGCCTCCGAGGGGACACCCTTTTCTTCTATGGCTACACCTTC
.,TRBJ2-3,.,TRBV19,CASSIKGGTDTQYF,TGTGCCAGTAGTATAAAAGGGGGCACAGATACGCAGTATTTT
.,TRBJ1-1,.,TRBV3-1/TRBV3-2,CASSQGHSNTEAFF,TGTGCCAGCAGCCAAGGACACTCGAACACTGAAGCTTTCTTT
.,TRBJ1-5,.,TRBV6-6,CASSYSGARNQPQHF,TGTGCCAGCAGTTACTCAGGGGCCCGCAATCAGCCCCAGCATTTT
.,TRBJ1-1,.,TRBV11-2,CASSLRADLMNTEAFF,TGTGCCAGCAGCTTAAGGGCAGACCTGATGAACACTGAAGCTTTCTTT
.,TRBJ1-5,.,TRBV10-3,CATETGRSNQPQHF,TGTGCCACCGAGACAGGCCGATCTAATCAGCCCCAGCATTTT
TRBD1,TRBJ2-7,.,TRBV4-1,CASSQVYRTGYEQYF,TGCGCCAGCAGCCAAGTGTATAGGACAGGGTACGAGCAGTACTTC
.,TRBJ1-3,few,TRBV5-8,CASSQGQWTGNTIYF,TGTGCCAGCAGCCAGGGCCAATGGACTGGAAACACCATATATTTT
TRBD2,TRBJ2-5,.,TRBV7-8,CASSLMEAGGQQETQYF,TGTGCCAGCAGCTTAATGGAAGCGGGGGGTCAACAAGAGACCCAGTACTTC
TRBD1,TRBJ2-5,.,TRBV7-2,CASSGYGTGFFGTQYF,TGTGCCAGCAGTGGATACGGGACAGGGTTTTTCGGGACCCAGTACTTC
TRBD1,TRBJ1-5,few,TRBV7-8,CASSQLDRGVNQPQHF,TGTGCCAGCAGCCAGCTAGACAGGGGCGTCAATCAGCCCCAGCATTTT
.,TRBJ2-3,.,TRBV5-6,CASSVQVTQYF,TGTGCCAGCAGCGTGCAGGTTACGCAGTATTTT
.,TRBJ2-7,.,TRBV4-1,CASSQWVAVTQYF,TGCGCCAGCAGCCAATGGGTAGCGGTCACCCAGTACTTC
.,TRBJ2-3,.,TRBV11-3,CASSLVFTTDTQYF,TGTGCCAGCAGCTTAGTCTTTACCACAGATACGCAGTATTTT
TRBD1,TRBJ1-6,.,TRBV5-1,CASSREAGQRNSPLHF,TGCGCCAGCAGTCGTGAGGCGGGACAGCGCAATTCACCCCTCCACTTT
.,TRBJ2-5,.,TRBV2,CASSATGASQETQYF,TGTGCCAGCAGTGCGACAGGAGCGAGCCAAGAGACCCAGTACTTC
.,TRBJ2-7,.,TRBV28,CASSSGGVDGVDKQYF,TGTGCCAGCAGTTCTGGCGGAGTCGACGGGGTAGATAAGCAGTACTTC
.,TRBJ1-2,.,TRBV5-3,CARSLAFDDRGCRRRGCYGYTF,TGTGCCAGAAGCTTGGCCTTTGATGATCGAGGGTGCAGGAGACGGGGTTGCTATGGCTACACCTTC
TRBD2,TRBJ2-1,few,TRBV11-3,CASSLGGRVHSYNEQFF,TGTGCCAGCAGCTTAGGCGGGAGGGTCCACTCCTACAATGAGCAGTTCTTC
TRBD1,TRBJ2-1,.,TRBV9,CASSGTGTGFNEQFF,TGTGCCAGCAGCGGGACCGGGACAGGCTTCAATGAGCAGTTCTTC
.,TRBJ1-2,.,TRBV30,CAWSKGFGYGYTF,TGTGCCTGGAGCAAGGGTTTTGGCTATGGCTACACCTTC
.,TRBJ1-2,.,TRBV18,CASSPQETPNYGYTF,TGTGCCAGCTCGCCACAGGAGACCCCTAACTATGGCTACACCTTC
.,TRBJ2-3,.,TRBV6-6,CASSSRRTRGPGTQYF,TGTGCCAGCAGTTCGAGACGAACGCGGGGCCCTGGGACGCAGTATTTT
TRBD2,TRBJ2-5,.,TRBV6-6,CASSYFLAGGGETQYF,TGTGCCAGCAGTTACTTCCTAGCGGGAGGGGGAGAGACCCAGTACTTC
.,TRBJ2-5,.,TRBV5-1,CASSRGQGGGETQYF,TGCGCCAGCAGCCGGGGGCAGGGAGGTGGGGAGACCCAGTACTTC
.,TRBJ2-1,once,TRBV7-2,CASSLGSFDEQFF,TGTGCCAGCAGCTTAGGTAGTTTTGATGAGCAGTTCTTC
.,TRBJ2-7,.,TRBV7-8,CASSLAFAYEQYF,TGTGCCAGCAGCTTAGCTTTTGCTTACGAGCAGTACTTC
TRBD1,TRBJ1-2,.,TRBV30,CAFTGGGHGYTF,TGTGCCTTCACGGGAGGGGGCCATGGCTACACCTTC
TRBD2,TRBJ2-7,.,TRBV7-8,CASSLGVGSGRLGYEQYF,TGTGCCAGCAGCTTAGGAGTGGGTAGCGGGAGACTTGGCTACGAGCAGTACTTC
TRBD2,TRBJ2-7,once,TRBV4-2,CASSQGTGLAGSSHEQYF,TGTGCCAGCAGCCAAGGTACGGGACTAGCGGGATCTTCCCACGAGCAGTACTTC
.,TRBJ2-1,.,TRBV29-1,CSGSVSYNEQFF,TGCAGCGGTTCCGTCTCCTACAATGAGCAGTTCTTC
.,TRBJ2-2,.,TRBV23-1,CASSQYGILYVGELFF,TGCGCCAGCAGTCAATATGGTATACTATATGTTGGGGAGCTGTTTTTT
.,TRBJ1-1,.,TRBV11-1,CASSERMNTEAFF,TGTGCCAGCAGCGAGAGAATGAACACTGAAGCTTTCTTT
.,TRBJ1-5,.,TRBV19,CASTARTPGVGNQPQHF,TGTGCCAGTACAGCCCGGACACCCGGGGTGGGCAATCAGCCCCAGCATTTT